This T cell receptor beta chain emerged from a study of OX40 agonist ivuxolimab in advanced cancers. Study-wide results and caveats: Near-lowest levels of clonal expansion characterized partial responders at 0.1-3.0 mg/kg. The mean number of expanded clones was higher in CD8+ T cells than in CD4+.

V was cut by 1 base and J by 2 bases, with 0 bases left in between. This CDR3 spans 13 amino acids. Per the germline V gene, CDR1 is LNHDA and CDR2 is SQIVND (reference sequence). Using immunoSEQ multiplex PCR, the repertoire was profiled, and TCRdb retains in-frame clones only, with some absent. The sample lists some 74,000 clones, about four fifths occurring once. Notes on this clone: Its antigen is undetermined.

The clonotype was recovered from an adult with an advanced solid tumor such as melanoma, head and neck, liver or kidney cancer. The J gene is TRBJ2-6, the V gene TRBV19, with unresolved D. The starting material was CD4+ or CD8+ T cells sorted from blood, obtained in a trial of the OX40 agonist ivuxolimab. The CDR3 bases are TGTGCCAGTAGTATAGCTGGGGCCAACGTCCTGACTTTC. Its protein is CASSIAGANVLTF.